This T cell receptor beta chain was captured by sequencing in a study of blood T cell repertoires in COVID-19. TCRdb's table, derived via immunoSEQ multiplex PCR, lists solely in-frame clones and lacks some. The sample contains some 81,000 clones, about 95% of which appear only once. V lost 4 bases to trimming and J lost 8 bases, with 15 bases between them. CDR3 length: 13 amino acids. Germline CDR1 is SGHRS and CDR2 is YFSETQ. The specimen sequenced was peripheral blood. The chain has TRBV5-1 and TRBJ1-2, with D maybe TRBD1 (5 bases). This TCR was recovered from a human donor with active COVID-19. The donor label of this sample is uncertain. In DNA form, the CDR3 reads TGCGCCAGCAGCCGCGATGGGGGGGACGGCTACACCTTC. This gives the protein CASSRDGGDGYTF.